A single sample is the source of the 26 T cell receptor beta chains below, sequenced in a study of post-analysis software for immune sequencing data. Whole-study findings and limits: Relative to controls, patients had a few TRBV segments at higher frequency, with TRBV5-6, TRBV5-1 and TRBV20-1 among these.

No antigens are known for them. Unique molecular identifiers had been added to the TCR beta cDNA libraries. TCRdb independently ran MiXCR on the PCR reads; one entry per CDR3 protein. This sample has about 570,000 distinct CDR3 sequences, with around a third found just once. Input material: blood. The receptors come from a girl aged 2 to 17 with multiple sclerosis.

J is TRBJ1-2 and V is TRBV7-3, with unresolved D. The germline gives CDR1 SGHTA, CDR2 FQGTGA. Trimming left V 0 bases short and J 8 bases short, with 10 bases between. This CDR3 region has 13 residues. Written as DNA, the CDR3 is TGTGCCAGCAGCTTAACAGGAATCTACGGCTACACCTTC. Residues: CASSLTGIYGYTF.

The genes are TRBV12-3 or TRBV12-4 and TRBJ2-5; D call uncertain. The CDR3 extends over 13 amino acids. The V and J ends lost 4 bases and 3 bases respectively, with 9 bases between them. The CDR3 sequence is CASSSGSKETQYF. The CDR3 DNA reads as TGTGCCAGCAGTTCGGGCAGTAAAGAGACCCAGTACTTC.

V is TRBV5-1 and J is TRBJ2-3; the D is unclear. In germline, CDR1 is SGHRS, CDR2 YFSETQ. Trimming cost V 2 bases and J 7 bases, with 8 bases left between them. The CDR3 runs to 12 residues. The CDR3 region has the DNA TGCGCCAGCAGCTTATCACTAAATACGCAGTATTTT. Translated: CASSLSLNTQYF.

This chain uses TRBV12-3 or TRBV12-4 with TRBJ2-7, with TRBD2 matching over 15 bases. This CDR3 has 19 amino acids. Trimming cost V 0 bases and J 2 bases; bases outside gene matches: 8. In nucleotides, the CDR3 is TGTGCCAGCAGTTTAGCCTCCGGGACTAGCGGGGGGACAACCTACGAGCAGTACTTC. It codes for CASSLASGTSGGTTYEQYF.

Only a few counts were recorded for this clonotype. The chain has TRBV6-6 and TRBJ2-5, with D perhaps being TRBD1 or TRBD2 (6 bases each). This CDR3 comprises 16 residues. The ends were cut back, 6 bases at V and 2 bases at J, with 19 bases in the middle. In germline, CDR1 is MNHNY, CDR2 SVGAGI (reference sequence). Here the CDR3 DNA reads TGTGCCAGCAGAAAAAGGGGGGTGGGTTTACAAGAGACCCAGTACTTC. The encoded protein is CASRKRGVGLQETQYF.

This chain connects TRBV4-2 to TRBJ2-5, with TRBD2 matching over 7 bases. V was pared by 3 bases and J by 13 bases, with 11 bases of the junction left unmatched. This CDR3 contains 13 residues. Germline values: CDR1 LGHNA, CDR2 YNFKEQ. In DNA, the CDR3 is TGTGCCAGCAGCCAGAGGGAGGGCTACGAGCGGTACTTC. It is translated as CASSQREGYERYF.

The table lists this clonotype with a few counts. V gene TRBV20-1 combines with J gene TRBJ1-2; D gene uncertain. Germline assignment: CDR1 DFQATT and CDR2 SNEGSKA (reference sequence). The CDR3 totals 17 residues. Trimming removed 0 bases from V and 2 bases from J, with 19 bases in between. This chain's CDR3 is CSARDHIARGTNYGYTF. The DNA for the CDR3 is TGCAGTGCTAGAGATCATATTGCACGGGGAACGAACTATGGCTACACCTTC.

This chain connects TRBV7-3 to TRBJ2-3; 9 nucleotides match TRBD2. This CDR3 is built from 16 residues. From germline, CDR1 is SGHTA and CDR2 FQGTGA. The V segment lost 5 bases and the J segment 4 bases; nucleotides outside the gene matches: 10. CDR3 in DNA: TGTGCCAGCAGCCCCCATGTAGCGGGGGTATCAGATACGCAGTATTTT. This sequence encodes CASSPHVAGVSDTQYF.

To note about this clonotype: Compared with germline, one end of the junction differs, possibly owing to a read error. The V gene is TRBV29-1, the J gene TRBJ1-1; no clear D. The CDR3 has 12 amino acids. CDR1 is SQVTM, CDR2 ANQGSEA, per germline. CDR3 coding DNA: TGTAGCGTCGAATTTAGCACCACTGAAGCTTTCTTT. Protein product: CSVEFSTTEAFF.

Of note for this clonotype: A much larger clone differs by one base, so this may be a read error. V gene TRBV12-3 or TRBV12-4 combines with J gene TRBJ2-3; 8 bases fit TRBD1. There are 16 residues in the CDR3. The junction had 7 bases not matched to a gene; V was cut back by 3 bases and J by 2 bases. CDR3 coding DNA: TGTGCCAGCAGTTTCCGGGCAGGGGGCAACACAGATACGCAGTATTTT. Its protein is CASSFRAGGNTDTQYF.

This clonotype was seen ten or more times. The chain employs TRBV27 and TRBJ1-2, with 7 bases matching TRBD1. CDR1 is MNHEY, CDR2 SMNVEV, per germline (reference sequence). Unmatched junction bases numbered 4, after V lost 3 bases and J lost 6 bases. The CDR3 runs to 13 residues. CDR3 protein: CASSLDGTDGYTF. The DNA of the CDR3 is TGTGCCAGCAGTTTGGACGGGACAGATGGCTACACCTTC.

For the CDR3, the DNA is TGCAGTGCTAGCCCCGACAGGGGCCCGCTAGGCTACACCTTC. Residues: CSASPDRGPLGYTF. The chain links TRBV20-1 to TRBJ1-2, with 8 positions matching TRBD1. The junction had 11 bases not matched to a gene; V was cut back by 3 bases and J by 8 bases. This CDR3 is built from 14 residues. Germline CDR1 and CDR2: DFQATT and SNEGSKA (reference sequence).

The chain uses TRBV9 and TRBJ2-2, with D uncertain. Germline-derived CDR1 and CDR2 are SGDLS and YYNGEE. V shed 0 bases and J shed 5 bases, with 8 bases lying between them. CDR3 length equals 14 residues. The DNA for the CDR3 is TGTGCCAGCAGCGTAGACCCCACTACCGGGGAGCTGTTTTTT. It is translated as CASSVDPTTGELFF. Using reference TRBV9 and TRBJ2-2 for the parts outside the CDR3, the full variable domain is DSGVTQTPKHLITATGQRVTLRCSPRSGDLSVYWYQQSLDQGLQFLIQYYNGEERAKGNILERFSAQQFPDLHSELNLSSLELGDSALYFCASSVDPTTGELFFGEGSRLTVL.

In this sample, this clonotype turned up once. Germline and junction disagree at one end, which may indicate a read error. The chain joins TRBV7-7 to TRBJ2-2, with TRBD2 matching over 12 bases. The CDR3 covers 16 residues. The germline V gene has CDR1 SSHAT and CDR2 FNYEAQ (reference sequence). The DNA of the CDR3 is TGTGCTAGCAGCTCGCTAGCGGGGGGGGTCACCGGGGAGCTGTTTTTT. Its protein product is CASSSLAGGVTGELFF.

This clonotype was recorded a few times. V gene TRBV2 combines with J gene TRBJ2-6; D perhaps matches TRBD1 (6 bases). The CDR3 length is 15 residues. Trimming took 7 bases from V and 4 from J, leaving 14 bases between them. Germline values: CDR1 SNHLY, CDR2 FYNNEI. CDR3 protein: CASTTQGQGANVLTF. Here the CDR3 DNA reads TGTGCCAGCACTACACAGGGTCAAGGGGCCAACGTCCTGACTTTC.

Only a few counts were recorded for this clonotype. This chain uses TRBV4-2 with TRBJ2-1; the match to TRBD1 covers 8 bases. Per germline, CDR1 LGHNA and CDR2 YNFKEQ. This CDR3 contains 15 residues. Trimming cost V 0 bases and J 8 bases; bases outside gene matches: 6. CDR3 nucleotides: TGTGCCAGCAGCCAAGATTCGGACAGGGACTATGAGCAGTTCTTC. It encodes CASSQDSDRDYEQFF.

This chain links TRBV7-2 with TRBJ2-5; TRBD1 aligns across 8 bases. CDR3 length equals 14 residues. Germline values: CDR1 SGHTA, CDR2 FQGNSA. The V segment lost 4 bases and the J segment 8 bases; nucleotides outside the gene matches: 9. CDR3 sequence reads: CASSWGTGPQTQYF. The CDR3 DNA follows: TGTGCCAGCAGCTGGGGGACAGGTCCGCAAACCCAGTACTTC.

The V gene is TRBV7-2, the J gene TRBJ2-5; TRBD2 agrees at 8 bases. The ends lost 3 bases at V and 4 bases at J; junction bases unmatched: 7. Germline CDR1 is SGHTA and CDR2 is FQGNSA. This CDR3 contains 15 residues. CDR3 sequence reads: CASSLGGGGRETQYF. CDR3 sequence (DNA): TGTGCCAGCAGCTTGGGTGGCGGGGGGCGAGAGACCCAGTACTTC.

This clonotype appeared a few times. The chain links TRBV9 to TRBJ1-6, with a possible D match to TRBD1 (5 bases). Germline loops: CDR1 SGDLS, CDR2 YYNGEE. The length of the CDR3 is 13 residues. V was pared by 2 bases and J by 10 bases, with 10 bases between. CDR3 amino acids: CASSVRVGSPLHF. The CDR3 nucleotides are TGTGCCAGCAGCGTCAGGGTAGGGTCACCCCTCCACTTT.

The rearrangement joins TRBV5-6 to TRBJ1-1; D is undetermined. Trimming pared 4 bases from V and 6 bases from J, leaving 7 bases between. The CDR3 sequence is 11 residues long. The germline gives CDR1 SGHDT, CDR2 YYEEEE. The DNA of the CDR3 is TGTGCCAGCAGCCAGACCGCTGAAGCTTTCTTT. Translated, it gives CASSQTAEAFF.

The chain combines TRBV5-1 with TRBJ2-1; possibly TRBD2 for D (7 bases). The CDR3 totals 16 residues. The germline V gene has CDR1 SGHRS and CDR2 YFSETQ. Trimming stripped 6 bases from V and 3 bases from J, with 19 bases between. CDR3 sequence reads: CASNPSGGAIYNEQFF. CDR3 nucleotide sequence: TGCGCCAGCAACCCCTCGGGGGGCGCGATCTACAATGAGCAGTTCTTC.

This clonotype was observed a handful of times. This chain connects TRBV4-1 to TRBJ2-3; D is possibly TRBD2 (5 bases). Germline loops: CDR1 MGHRA, CDR2 YSYEKL. This CDR3 contains 18 residues. The germline V and J ends were trimmed by 3 bases and 4 bases, with 23 bases remaining between them. The CDR3 DNA reads TGCGCCAGCAGCCAGGTCCCCGGGGAGTTTTCGGATCCAGATACGCAGTATTTT. Translated, it gives CASSQVPGEFSDPDTQYF.

The chain is built from TRBV28 and TRBJ2-4, with a possible D match to TRBD1 (6 bases). CDR3 length: 14 amino acids. Trimming pared 5 bases from V and 6 bases from J, leaving 14 bases between. Germline assignment: CDR1 MDHEN and CDR2 SYDVKM. The CDR3 nucleotides read TGTGCCAGCAGTCTCCGGGACATGGGAAACATTCAGTACTTC. Its translation: CASSLRDMGNIQYF.

In its sample, this clonotype was seen a few times. This chain joins TRBV2 and TRBJ2-3, with 12 bases identical to TRBD2. This CDR3 is built from 14 residues. J gave up 9 bases and V 5 bases, and 6 bases lay outside the gene matches. Germline loops: CDR1 SNHLY, CDR2 FYNNEI. The CDR3 bases are TGTGCCAGCAGTTTCGGGACTAGCGGGTCCACGCAGTATTTT. Translating it yields CASSFGTSGSTQYF.

The chain carries TRBV20-1 and TRBJ2-7; D is perhaps TRBD1 (6 bases). Trimming cost V 5 bases and J 3 bases, with 14 bases left between them. This CDR3 contains 13 residues. Looked up from germline, CDR1 is DFQATT and CDR2 is SNEGSKA (reference sequence). CDR3 protein: CSALRDTGYEQYF. In DNA, the CDR3 is TGCAGTGCTCTCCGGGACACCGGCTACGAGCAGTACTTC.

This clonotype was seen many times. CDR3 residues: CASSAISGASGAVNEQFF. The CDR3 DNA reads TGTGCCAGCAGCGCAATCAGCGGAGCTAGCGGGGCCGTCAATGAGCAGTTCTTC. The V gene is TRBV7-3, the J gene TRBJ2-1; 9 nucleotides align to TRBD2. Germline-derived CDR1 and CDR2 are SGHTA and FQGTGA. This CDR3 has 18 residues. The V gene end was trimmed by 5 bases and the J gene end by 6 bases; junction bases not matched to a gene: 17. The variable domain in full, completed from reference TRBV7-3 and TRBJ2-1, reads GAGVSQTPSNKVTEKGKYVELRCDPISGHTALYWYRQSLGQGPEFLIYFQGTGAADDSGLPNDRFFAVRPEGSVSTLKIQRTERGDSAVYLCASSAISGASGAVNEQFFGPGTRLTVL.